The sequence of this TCR beta chain was determined in a study of blood T cell repertoires in COVID-19. Study-level background: Acute-phase and convalescent COVID-19 samples originated in the United States, Italy and Spain. PBMCs, B-cell-depleted T cells, or T cells were the source of the cDNA or gDNA that made up the material.

CDR3 length: 17 amino acids. With 0 bases clipped from V and 5 bases from J, the junction kept 9 bases outside the gene matches. The germline V gene encodes CDR1 SGHNT and CDR2 YYREEE (reference sequence). In the source study's methods: Quantification of nucleated cells was approximated via reference gene primer amplification. Sequencing used immunoSEQ multiplex PCR; TCRdb keeps in-frame clones, though not all of them. That table furnishes V, J and clone size, whereas the DNA furnished D and trimming. The table lists tens of thousands of clones, more than 70% of them singletons. The origin of this receptor is a woman of 80 years or more with acute or convalescent COVID-19. The chain carries TRBV5-4 and TRBJ1-5; 9 bases match TRBD1. Sequences were obtained from peripheral blood. The DNA for the CDR3 is TGTGCCAGCAGCTTGGGTCCGGGACAGGGAATGGATCAGCCCCAGCATTTT. It encodes CASSLGPGQGMDQPQHF.